A single sample is the source of the 18 T cell receptor beta chains below, sequenced in a study of identifying expanded T cells in peripheral blood (dated by TCRdb to between 2019 and 2020). Receptors were amplified or captured by the immunoSEQ multiplex PCR assay. The source is immuneACCESS, and TCRdb retained only in-frame sequences with V and J called. Part of the clones is not carried over; for the studies checked, unresolved V genes explain less than half of this, and the remainder is unexplained. The sample yields tens of thousands of clones; less than 90% were counted once. The top ten hold less than 20% of the sample. The sample comprised blood. These TCRs come from a person aged 18 to 70 in good health.

The chain couples TRBV28 to TRBJ1-2; a possible D gene is TRBD1 (6 bases). The V end was cut by 4 bases, the J end by 8 bases, with 20 bases between. The CDR3 length is 15 residues. CDR1 and CDR2 from the germline V gene are MDHEN and SYDVKM. The CDR3 loop is CASSSPQGIPPGYTF. The CDR3 DNA follows: TGTGCCAGCAGTTCCCCCCAGGGGATACCCCCCGGCTACACCTTC.

The rearrangement links TRBV5-4 to TRBJ2-3, with D maybe TRBD2 (5 bases). The germline CDR1 and CDR2 sequences are SGHNT and YYREEE (reference sequence). V lost 5 bases and J lost 2, with 12 bases in between. This CDR3 contains 14 residues. The CDR3 region has the DNA TGTGCCAGCAGTGGGGAGTTTAACACAGATACGCAGTATTTT. This translates into CASSGEFNTDTQYF.

The V gene is TRBV30, the J gene TRBJ1-1, with D uncertain. Trimming left V 1 base short and J 0 bases short, with 3 bases between. The CDR3 length is 12 residues. Germline V gives CDR1 GTSNPN, CDR2 SVGIG (reference sequence). The CDR3, as DNA: TGTGCCTGGAGTGCAGTGAACACTGAAGCTTTCTTT. Protein product: CAWSAVNTEAFF.

The DNA for the CDR3 is TGTGCCAGCAGTGACGCTACAGGGGGAAGTGAAAAACTGTTTTTT. Its translation is CASSDATGGSEKLFF. The chain recombines TRBV2 with TRBJ1-4, with 8 positions matching TRBD1. V shed 3 bases, J shed 7 bases, and the junction held 7 bases outside the gene matches. Germline-derived CDR1 and CDR2 are SNHLY and FYNNEI. This CDR3 comprises 15 residues.

This chain links TRBV19 with TRBJ2-7, with TRBD2 identical over 7 bases. The CDR3 runs 16 residues. V shed 2 bases and J 6 bases; nucleotides not matched to a gene: 13. The germline V gene encodes CDR1 LNHDA and CDR2 SQIVND (reference sequence). CDR3: CASSISGASGTFEQYF. In DNA, the CDR3 is TGTGCCAGTAGTATATCTGGGGCTAGCGGAACCTTCGAGCAGTACTTC. Full variable domain (outside the CDR3, taken from reference TRBV19 and TRBJ2-7): DGGITQSPKYLFRKEGQNVTLSCEQNLNHDAMYWYRQDPGQGLRLIYYSQIVNDFQKGDIAEGYSVSREKKESFPLTVTSAQKNPTAFYLCASSISGASGTFEQYFGPGTRLTVT.

CDR3 amino acids: CASSVSGGEQYF. CDR3 bases: TGTGCCAGCAGCGTATCGGGAGGCGAGCAGTACTTC. The chain carries TRBV9 and TRBJ2-7; TRBD2 matches at 7 bases. CDR3 length: 12 amino acids. Trimming removed 1 base from V and 6 bases from J; junction bases left unmatched: 1. Germline-derived CDR1 and CDR2 are SGDLS and YYNGEE.

The chain carries TRBV27 and TRBJ1-1, with a weak D call TRBD1 (5 bases). Trimming took 4 bases from V and 4 from J, leaving 16 bases between them. The CDR3 is 15 residues long. Germline values: CDR1 MNHEY, CDR2 SMNVEV (reference sequence). CDR3 nucleotides: TGTGCCAGCAGTTATGGAGTAAGGGGAGGCACTGAAGCTTTCTTT. This encodes CASSYGVRGGTEAFF.

This clone was detected only a few times. The V call is TRBV27, the J call TRBJ1-2, with 8 positions matching TRBD1. The V and J ends lost 4 bases and 7 bases, in that order; junction bases with no gene match: 5. From germline, CDR1 is MNHEY and CDR2 SMNVEV (reference sequence). The CDR3 consists of 13 residues. The CDR3 sequence is CASSSTDRGGYTF. CDR3 nucleotides: TGTGCCAGCAGTTCCACCGACAGGGGTGGCTACACCTTC.

V and J are TRBV11-3 and TRBJ2-1; the D gene could be TRBD1 or TRBD2 (5 bases each). Looked up from germline, CDR1 is SGHNT and CDR2 is YENEEA. The V gene lost 5 bases and the J gene lost 5 bases, with 16 bases spanning the gap. The CDR3 totals 15 residues. The CDR3 DNA reads TGTGCCAGCAGCCCCACTGGGACGGGAAACAATGAGCAGTTCTTC. It is translated as CASSPTGTGNNEQFF.

The V call is TRBV5-1, the J call TRBJ2-5; D may be TRBD1 (5 bases). The CDR3 length is 14 residues. Trimming took 0 bases from V and 1 from J, leaving 7 bases between them. Germline CDR1 and CDR2: SGHRS and YFSETQ. The DNA of the CDR3 is TGCGCCAGCAGCTTGGGGACAACCCAAGAGACCCAGTACTTC. It codes for CASSLGTTQETQYF.

The rearrangement links TRBV18 to TRBJ1-2, with 7 bases aligning to TRBD1. CDR3 length: 13 residues. V lost 3 bases to trimming and J lost 3 bases; unmatched junction nucleotides: 1. Germline V gives CDR1 KGHSH, CDR2 LQKENI. This chain's CDR3 is CASSPGTDYGYTF. Written as DNA, the CDR3 is TGTGCCAGCTCACCTGGGACAGACTATGGCTACACCTTC. The entire variable domain, with the rest obtained from reference TRBV18 and TRBJ1-2, is as follows: NAGVMQNPRHLVRRRGQEARLRCSPMKGHSHVYWYRQLPEEGLKFMVYLQKENIIDESGMPKERFSAEFPKEGPSILRIQQVVRGDSAAYFCASSPGTDYGYTFGSGTRLTVV.

In DNA, the CDR3 is TGTGCCAGTAGTATTACAGGGGAGGGCTACACCTTC. Translation: CASSITGEGYTF. This chain joins TRBV19 and TRBJ1-2, with 7 bases fitting TRBD1. The CDR3 is made up of 12 amino acids. Trimming removed 3 bases from V and 8 bases from J; junction bases left unmatched: 3. Germline-derived CDR1 and CDR2 are LNHDA and SQIVND (reference sequence).

V gene TRBV4-3 combines with J gene TRBJ2-3; 8 bases fit TRBD2. This CDR3 is built from 18 residues. Trimming cost V 1 base and J 2 bases; bases outside gene matches: 11. Germline loops: CDR1 LGHNA, CDR2 YSLEER. The CDR3 nucleotides read TGCGCCAGCAGCCAAGCTGGGCCTAGCGGGCCCCTCACAGATACGCAGTATTTT. Its protein product is CASSQAGPSGPLTDTQYF.

The DNA of the CDR3 is TGTGCCAGCAGACCCCCGGGAAGCACAGATACGCAGTATTTT. Translating gives CASRPPGSTDTQYF. The chain is built from TRBV6-5 and TRBJ2-3; perhaps TRBD2 as D (5 bases). Trimming removed 6 bases from V and 0 bases from J, with 10 bases in between. CDR3 length equals 14 residues. Germline CDR1 MNHEY, CDR2 SVGAGI.

The chain uses TRBV15 and TRBJ1-4; a weak D match, TRBD1 (5 bases). In germline, CDR1 is LNHNV, CDR2 YYDKDF (reference sequence). V lost 3 bases and J 8 bases, leaving 13 bases between the germline ends. This CDR3 comprises 14 residues. CDR3 sequence reads: CATSRGGDREKLFF. The CDR3 DNA follows: TGTGCCACCAGCAGGGGGGGGGATAGGGAAAAACTGTTTTTT.

This clone appeared a single time. The chain links TRBV5-4 to TRBJ2-5; D unclear. V was shortened by 10 bases and J by 0 bases, with 13 bases between the two germline ends. This CDR3 is 13 amino acids long. Looked up from germline, CDR1 is SGHNT and CDR2 is YYREEE (reference sequence). The CDR3, as DNA: TGTGCCTCGAGGCCTAGGGACCAAGAGACCCAGTACTTC. It encodes CASRPRDQETQYF.

V is TRBV7-9 and J is TRBJ1-3; D unclear. Per germline, CDR1 SEHNR and CDR2 FQNEAQ (reference sequence). This CDR3 spans 15 amino acids. V lost 5 bases to trimming and J lost 0 bases, with 11 bases between them. The CDR3 DNA follows: TGTGCCAGCAGCCCCAGATGGTCCTCTGGAAACACCATATATTTT. It specifies CASSPRWSSGNTIYF.

V is TRBV27 and J is TRBJ2-2; D uncertain. The CDR3 sequence is 12 residues long. V lost 4 bases and J lost 6, with 6 bases in between. The germline gives CDR1 MNHEY, CDR2 SMNVEV (reference sequence). In DNA, the CDR3 is TGTGCCAGCAGTTCCGTCCCCGGGGAGCTGTTTTTT. Protein product: CASSSVPGELFF.